This passage covers 14 T cell receptor beta chains from one sample sequenced in a study of OX40 agonist ivuxolimab in advanced cancers. The assay was immunoSEQ multiplex PCR, and TCRdb's table has in-frame clones only and misses some. This sample yields roughly 54,000 clones, of which 84% are seen a single time; approximately 1.2% belongs to the top ten. The sequences come from CD4+ or CD8+ T cells sorted from blood, collected in a trial of the OX40 agonist ivuxolimab. These receptor sequences come from an adult with an advanced solid tumor such as melanoma, head and neck, liver or kidney cancer.

The genes are TRBV27 and TRBJ2-7, with D perhaps TRBD1 (6 bases). This CDR3 comprises 14 residues. V was cut by 5 bases and J by 4 bases, with 15 bases left in between. Germline V gene lookup returns CDR1 MNHEY and CDR2 SMNVEV (reference sequence). The CDR3 protein is CASSPPRGWYEQYF. As DNA, the CDR3 is TGTGCCAGCAGTCCCCCCAGGGGTTGGTACGAGCAGTACTTC.

The DNA for the CDR3 is TGCGCCAGCGACCCAGGGGGCGGTGAGACCCAGTACTTC. Protein: CASDPGGGETQYF. This chain connects TRBV5-1 to TRBJ2-5, with 8 bases matching TRBD1. CDR3 size: 13 residues. The V segment lost 7 bases and the J segment 5 bases; nucleotides outside the gene matches: 7. The germline V gene has CDR1 SGHRS and CDR2 YFSETQ.

This clone was seen only once. The genes are TRBV6-1 and TRBJ2-2; a weak D match, TRBD2 (5 bases). Trimming left V 1 base short and J 4 bases short, with 16 bases between. There are 17 residues in the CDR3. Germline CDR1 reads MNHNS; CDR2 reads SASEGT. DNA of the CDR3: TGTGCCAGCAGTGAAGAGAGAAGGATAGGAGGCACCGGGGAGCTGTTTTTT. It is translated as CASSEERRIGGTGELFF.

The chain carries TRBV6-1 and TRBJ2-1, with D perhaps matching TRBD1 or TRBD2 (5 bases each). Looked up from germline, CDR1 is MNHNS and CDR2 is SASEGT. The CDR3 has 14 residues. Trimming stripped 6 bases from V and 6 bases from J, with 15 bases between. The CDR3 DNA reads as TGTGCCAGCAGCACATCACTAGGGACCAATGAGCAGTTCTTC. This codes for CASSTSLGTNEQFF.

The chain recombines TRBV9 with TRBJ1-3; D gene unclear. This CDR3 comprises 13 residues. Trimming took 0 bases from V and 10 from J, leaving 11 bases between them. CDR1 is SGDLS, CDR2 YYNGEE, per germline. The CDR3 here is CASSVGPGATIYF. The CDR3 DNA reads TGTGCCAGCAGCGTAGGGCCGGGAGCAACCATATATTTT.

This sequence joins TRBV21-1 and TRBJ1-5. TRBV21-1 corresponds to a pseudogene. The CDR3 runs 19 residues. In nucleotides, the CDR3 is TGTGCCAGCAGTCTCCCCCCCGGGACGGAAAAACATAGCAATCAGCCCCAGCATTTT. Translating gives CASSLPPGTEKHSNQPQHF.

The chain carries TRBV27 and TRBJ2-5; D ambiguous. The ends were cut back, 0 bases at V and 13 bases at J, with 15 bases in the middle. The CDR3 consists of 13 residues. Germline loops: CDR1 MNHEY, CDR2 SMNVEV (reference sequence). CDR3 DNA sequence: TGTGCCAGCAGTTTATCGGTTAAGGCCCCGCGGTACTTC. It is translated as CASSLSVKAPRYF.

The V and J genes are TRBV7-3 and TRBJ2-3; D may correspond to TRBD1 or TRBD2 (5 bases each). The germline V gene encodes CDR1 SGHTA and CDR2 FQGTGA. With 5 bases removed from V and 0 bases from J, the gap between germline ends came to 9 bases. The CDR3 runs 14 residues. As DNA, the CDR3 is TGTGCCAGCAGCCCGGGGCGGAGCACAGATACGCAGTATTTT. Translation gives CASSPGRSTDTQYF.

The rearrangement joins TRBV6-1 to TRBJ1-2; D may be TRBD1 (6 bases). The CDR3 spans 15 residues. Trimming pared 3 bases from V and 3 bases from J, leaving 14 bases between. In germline, CDR1 is MNHNS, CDR2 SASEGT. The CDR3 protein is CASSDLGQPYYGYTF. CDR3 in DNA: TGTGCCAGCAGTGACCTTGGACAGCCCTACTATGGCTACACCTTC.

V is TRBV7-8 and J is TRBJ2-7; 7 bases fit TRBD1. Trimming at V came to 2 bases and at J to 3 bases, leaving 10 bases not matched to a gene. The CDR3 has 16 amino acids. The germline CDR1 and CDR2 sequences are SGHVS and FQNEAQ. The CDR3 loop is CASSLLRTGGDYEQYF. The CDR3 DNA is TGTGCCAGCAGCTTATTACGGACAGGTGGCGACTACGAGCAGTACTTC.

This clone was detected once. V is TRBV11-3 and J is TRBJ2-2; 8 bases are shared with TRBD2. The germline gives CDR1 SGHNT, CDR2 YENEEA. CDR3 length: 16 residues. Trimming removed 5 bases from V and 0 bases from J; junction bases left unmatched: 5. In DNA form, the CDR3 reads TGTGCCAGCAGCCTTAGCGGGAACGCGAACACCGGGGAGCTGTTTTTT. Encoded protein: CASSLSGNANTGELFF.

The chain uses TRBV25-1 and TRBJ2-7; 10 positions agree with TRBD1. The CDR3 has 14 amino acids. Germline assignment: CDR1 MGHDK and CDR2 SYGVNS. The J segment lost 6 bases and the V segment lost 8 bases, leaving 10 bases of the junction unmatched. In DNA, the CDR3 is TGTGCCAGCGGGACAGGGGACAGTTGGTCCGAGCAGTACTTC. Translating gives CASGTGDSWSEQYF.

This clone was seen only once. The V and J genes are TRBV6-1 and TRBJ2-7; D may be TRBD2 (6 bases). The CDR3 covers 14 residues. Germline V CDR1 and CDR2: MNHNS, SASEGT. V was pared by 6 bases and J by 4 bases, with 16 bases between. The chain's CDR3 is CASRQRDSPYEQYF. CDR3 nucleotides: TGTGCCAGCAGGCAGAGGGACTCACCTTACGAGCAGTACTTC.

This rearrangement joins TRBV28 to TRBJ1-5; 7 positions match TRBD1. V was pared by 9 bases and J by 1 base, with 12 bases of the junction left unmatched. CDR3 length equals 16 residues. Per germline, CDR1 MDHEN and CDR2 SYDVKM. CDR3 DNA sequence: TGTGCCAGTAACTTTGAGGGGGCTGTGAGCAATCAGCCCCAGCATTTT. The encoded protein is CASNFEGAVSNQPQHF.